A single sample gave rise to the 25 T cell receptor beta chains below, sequenced in a study of blood T cell repertoires in COVID-19 (dated by TCRdb to the early 2020s). Library preparation employed the immunoSEQ multiplex PCR assay. TCRdb mirrors the immuneACCESS table, restricted to in-frame sequences. Some clones are absent from its copies; in checked studies, under half trace to an unresolved V gene, and the reason for the others is unknown. This sample comprises about 48,000 clones, 82% of them detected only once. The ten largest clones add up to about 7% of the sample. The sequenced material came from peripheral blood. These receptors were obtained from a man between 35 and 55 years old with acute or convalescent COVID-19.

This clone has only a few counts. CDR3 loop: CAWTESVTGNGYTF. In nucleotides, the CDR3 is TGTGCCTGGACAGAATCTGTGACAGGGAATGGCTACACCTTC. J is TRBJ1-2 and V is TRBV30, with 7 bases that match TRBD1. Germline CDR1 GTSNPN, CDR2 SVGIG (reference sequence). The CDR3 covers 14 residues. Germline trimming cut 4 bases from V and 6 bases from J; bases unmatched to any gene: 11.

This chain uses TRBV4-1 with TRBJ2-3, with TRBD2 identical over 7 bases. The CDR3 spans 19 residues. Losses at the gene ends were 0 bases for V and 0 bases for J; bases not matched to a gene: 12. Germline loops: CDR1 MGHRA, CDR2 YSYEKL. The CDR3 DNA reads as TGCGCCAGCAGCCAAGATCCCGCCTTGGGGGGGACTAGCACAGATACGCAGTATTTT. It codes for CASSQDPALGGTSTDTQYF.

This chain connects TRBV7-8 to TRBJ1-2, with TRBD1 as a possible D gene (6 bases). CDR3 length equals 14 residues. Germline assignment: CDR1 SGHVS and CDR2 FQNEAQ. V lost 0 bases, J lost 7 bases, and 12 bases lay in between. The CDR3 region has the DNA TGTGCCAGCAGCTTAGCTGGGGGCTTGAGTGGCTACACCTTC. Protein: CASSLAGGLSGYTF.

V gene TRBV2 combines with J gene TRBJ2-7; TRBD1 aligns across 10 bases. The CDR3 has 15 amino acids. V lost 7 bases to trimming and J lost 5 bases; unmatched junction nucleotides: 11. Germline CDR1 is SNHLY and CDR2 is FYNNEI. The CDR3 bases are TGTGCCAGCAATTCCCCCGGGACAGGGGACGACGAGCAGTACTTC. It specifies CASNSPGTGDDEQYF.

The genes are TRBV5-4 and TRBJ2-2; 9 bases fit TRBD2. V gave up 4 bases and J gave up 2 bases; unmatched junction bases: 6. The CDR3 extends over 16 amino acids. Per germline, CDR1 SGHNT and CDR2 YYREEE (reference sequence). The CDR3 loop is CASSPKRGDNTGELFF. CDR3 coding DNA: TGTGCCAGCAGCCCCAAGCGGGGGGACAACACCGGGGAGCTGTTTTTT.

The chain uses TRBV6-1 and TRBJ2-1; perhaps TRBD2 as D (5 bases). V was trimmed by 1 base and J by 6 bases, leaving 10 bases between them. The CDR3 contains 14 residues. The germline V gene encodes CDR1 MNHNS and CDR2 SASEGT. The CDR3 is CASSEVGVLNEQFF. The CDR3 coding sequence is TGTGCCAGCAGTGAAGTCGGGGTCCTCAATGAGCAGTTCTTC.

V gene TRBV5-1 combines with J gene TRBJ2-3; 8 bases map to TRBD1. V lost 4 bases, J lost 4 bases, and 5 bases stayed unmatched. This CDR3 region has 14 residues. Germline assignment: CDR1 SGHRS and CDR2 YFSETQ. This CDR3 reads CASSILTGADTQYF. In DNA, the CDR3 is TGCGCCAGCAGCATCTTGACAGGGGCAGATACGCAGTATTTT.

This clone was recorded a few times. The rearrangement joins TRBV3-1 (or the pseudogene TRBV3-2) to TRBJ2-7; TRBD1 might be the D (5 bases). The CDR3 totals 13 residues. The V end lost 4 bases, the J end lost 3 bases, and 10 bases lay between the germline ends. Germline CDR1 reads LGHDT; CDR2 reads YNNKEL (reference sequence). This CDR3 reads CASSPWQGYEQYF. CDR3 DNA sequence: TGTGCCAGCAGCCCTTGGCAGGGCTACGAGCAGTACTTC.

The CDR3 protein is CASSLGQGAHYGYTF. In DNA, the CDR3 is TGTGCCAGCAGTCTAGGACAGGGGGCTCATTATGGCTACACCTTC. The chain recombines TRBV6-6 with TRBJ1-2, with 11 bases matching TRBD1. From germline, CDR1 is MNHNY and CDR2 SVGAGI (reference sequence). The CDR3 totals 15 residues. The V gene end was trimmed by 5 bases and the J gene end by 5 bases; junction bases not matched to a gene: 7.

This sequence joins TRBV6-2 or TRBV6-3 and TRBJ1-5; D possibly corresponds to TRBD1 (6 bases). This CDR3 has 15 amino acids. V lost 6 bases, J lost 1 base, and 13 bases lay in between. Germline lookup yields CDR1 MNHEY and CDR2 SVGEGT. The CDR3 is CASRYDRKSNQPQHF. The CDR3 region has the DNA TGTGCCAGCAGGTACGACAGGAAAAGCAATCAGCCCCAGCATTTT.

The CDR3 DNA reads as TGTGCCTGGAGGAACAGGGGGAGCAATCAGCCCCAGCATTTT. This codes for CAWRNRGSNQPQHF. The V call is TRBV30, the J call TRBJ1-5; 8 nucleotides match TRBD1. CDR1 and CDR2 (germline): GTSNPN, SVGIG (reference sequence). The J segment lost 1 base and the V segment lost 3 bases, leaving 2 bases of the junction unmatched. The CDR3 contains 14 residues.

V is TRBV6-5 and J is TRBJ1-2; weak D call: TRBD1 (5 bases). Germline CDR1 MNHEY, CDR2 SVGAGI. The CDR3 has 13 residues. The germline V and J ends were trimmed by 7 bases and 2 bases, with 11 bases remaining between them. CDR3 in amino acids: CASNGGANYGYTF. The CDR3, as DNA: TGTGCCAGCAACGGGGGTGCAAACTATGGCTACACCTTC.

This rearrangement joins TRBV30 to TRBJ1-2; D is perhaps TRBD1 (6 bases). CDR1 and CDR2 from the germline V gene are GTSNPN and SVGIG (reference sequence). This CDR3 has 13 residues. V was cut by 2 bases and J by 6 bases, with 13 bases left in between. The CDR3 DNA follows: TGTGCCTGGAGTCCGGACAGCCCCAATGGCTACACCTTC. It specifies CAWSPDSPNGYTF.

This sequence joins TRBV29-1 and TRBJ1-2, with 7 nucleotides matching TRBD1. Germline V gene sequence: CDR1 SQVTM, CDR2 ANQGSEA. CDR3 length: 13 amino acids. V dropped 6 bases and J dropped 4; count of bases not matched to a gene: 8. DNA for the CDR3: TGCAGCGTGGGAGGACAGGCCGGCTATGGCTACACCTTC. It is translated as CSVGGQAGYGYTF.

The chain carries TRBV6-4 and TRBJ1-5; 7 bases match TRBD1. CDR3 length equals 15 residues. Germline lookup yields CDR1 MRHNA and CDR2 SNTAGT. The V gene end was trimmed by 6 bases and the J gene end by 0 bases; junction bases not matched to a gene: 5. CDR3 in amino acids: CASRITGDSNQPQHF. The CDR3 DNA is TGTGCCAGCAGAATAACAGGGGATAGCAATCAGCCCCAGCATTTT.

This clone came up a few times. V usage is TRBV19 and J usage is TRBJ2-5, with TRBD2 matching 9 bases. Germline V gene sequence: CDR1 LNHDA, CDR2 SQIVND (reference sequence). There are 15 residues in the CDR3. V lost 10 bases to trimming and J lost 2 bases; unmatched junction nucleotides: 11. The CDR3 DNA is TGTGCCACCCCTAAGTCTAGCGGGGATCAAGAGACCCAGTACTTC. This codes for CATPKSSGDQETQYF.

The count of this clone is one. The chain uses TRBV30 and TRBJ1-2, with 7 bases fitting TRBD1. CDR1 is GTSNPN, CDR2 SVGIG, per germline (reference sequence). The trim removed 4 bases at V and 7 bases at J, leaving 12 bases unmatched. This CDR3 comprises 14 residues. CDR3 in DNA: TGTGCCTGGAATGTACCAGGGACAGCAGCTGGCTACACCTTC. Its protein is CAWNVPGTAAGYTF.

The chain is built from TRBV6-6 and TRBJ2-5; D is possibly TRBD2 (5 bases). Germline values: CDR1 MNHNY, CDR2 SVGAGI (reference sequence). Trimming took off 3 bases at V and 3 bases at J, with 11 bases between the two ends. The CDR3 extends over 14 amino acids. CDR3 region: CASSYPPGKETQYF. As DNA, the CDR3 is TGTGCCAGCAGTTATCCCCCGGGGAAAGAGACCCAGTACTTC.

This clone was counted a single time. The rearrangement joins TRBV9 to TRBJ2-5, with 12 bases identical to TRBD1. Germline V CDR1 and CDR2: SGDLS, YYNGEE. The CDR3 consists of 15 residues. J was trimmed by 5 bases and V by 3 bases; bases with no gene match: 5. The CDR3 nucleotides read TGTGCCAGCAGCGGGGACAGGGGGCAGACGGAGACCCAGTACTTC. It is translated as CASSGDRGQTETQYF.

This clone has just a few counts. The rearrangement links TRBV4-1 to TRBJ1-4, with TRBD1 matching 10 bases. After removal of 6 bases from V and 7 bases from J, the junction contained 8 bases not matched to a gene. Germline CDR1 reads MGHRA; CDR2 reads YSYEKL. This CDR3 contains 15 residues. This chain's CDR3 is CASSTWDRGIEKLFF. The CDR3 DNA follows: TGCGCCAGCAGTACTTGGGACAGGGGTATTGAAAAACTGTTTTTT.

The CDR3 nucleotides read TGTGCCTGGAGTGTGGCAGGTTATAGCAATCAGCCCCAGCATTTT. Translating gives CAWSVAGYSNQPQHF. This chain connects TRBV30 to TRBJ1-5; no clear D gene. Trimming removed 0 bases at V and 0 bases at J, with 9 bases between. Germline lookup yields CDR1 GTSNPN and CDR2 SVGIG (reference sequence). This CDR3 is built from 15 residues.

The chain uses TRBV6-2 or TRBV6-3 and TRBJ1-1; D is uncertain. V was cut by 2 bases and J by 4 bases, with 17 bases left in between. This CDR3 comprises 16 residues. Germline CDR1 and CDR2: MNHEY and SVGEGT. As DNA, the CDR3 is TGTGCCAGCAGTTACGAGATAGGGTTTGAGGGCACTGAAGCTTTCTTT. Protein: CASSYEIGFEGTEAFF.

The chain joins TRBV25-1 to TRBJ2-5; 8 bases agree with TRBD1. Germline loops: CDR1 MGHDK, CDR2 SYGVNS. J was trimmed by 5 bases and V by 6 bases; bases with no gene match: 11. This CDR3 comprises 15 residues. The chain's CDR3 is CASSPVQGAGETQYF. The CDR3 DNA reads TGTGCCAGCAGCCCAGTCCAGGGGGCTGGGGAGACCCAGTACTTC. The entire variable domain, with the rest obtained from reference TRBV25-1 and TRBJ2-5, is as follows: EADIYQTPRYLVIGTGKKITLECSQTMGHDKMYWYQQDPGMELHLIHYSYGVNSTEKGDLSSESTVSRIRTEHFPLTLESARPSHTSQYLCASSPVQGAGETQYFGPGTRLLVL.

The chain joins TRBV30 to TRBJ1-3, with D hard to call. The V and J ends lost 4 bases and 2 bases respectively, with 12 bases between them. Looked up from germline, CDR1 is GTSNPN and CDR2 is SVGIG (reference sequence). The CDR3 runs 14 residues. In DNA, the CDR3 is TGTGCCTGGAAGTTGAGCCTCCCTGGAAACACCATATATTTT. It is translated as CAWKLSLPGNTIYF.

The chain uses TRBV6-5 and TRBJ2-3; D is possibly TRBD1 (6 bases). V was clipped by 6 bases and J by 4 bases, with 11 bases between them. Germline V gives CDR1 MNHEY, CDR2 SVGAGI. The CDR3 has 13 residues. The CDR3 loop is CASRRGMADTQYF. DNA for the CDR3: TGTGCCAGCAGAAGGGGGATGGCAGATACGCAGTATTTT.